What follows are 14 T cell receptor beta chains derived from one specimen sequenced in a study of beta chain features in type 1 diabetes. Study-wide points: Researchers report that Type 1 diabetes patients had moderately but significantly shorter TCRB CDR3s across all four CD4+ subsets.

The study reverse transcribed the entire isolated RNA, so it sequenced expressed TCRB transcripts. Sequenced by immunoSEQ multiplex PCR; TCRdb stores in-frame clones only, minus some. In the table there are about 150,000 clones, less than 9.5% of which are singletons. These receptors' targets are unknown. Sequencing input: central memory CD4+ T cells from blood. These TCRs come from a woman in her thirties or forties with type 1 diabetes.

This clone has more than one count but fewer than ten. The chain is built from TRBV30 and TRBJ1-5, with D tentatively TRBD1 (5 bases). The germline V gene has CDR1 GTSNPN and CDR2 SVGIG (reference sequence). The CDR3 is made up of 17 amino acids. Between the trimmed V and J ends, which lost 2 bases and 0 bases, there was a span of 17 bases. The CDR3 reads CAWSSDRTPNSNQPQHF. DNA of the CDR3: TGTGCCTGGAGTTCGGATAGGACACCGAATAGCAATCAGCCCCAGCATTTT.

The V gene is TRBV7-9, the J gene TRBJ1-1; possibly TRBD1 for D (5 bases). Germline loops: CDR1 SEHNR, CDR2 FQNEAQ (reference sequence). The V end was cut by 2 bases, the J end by 3 bases, with 10 bases between. The CDR3 spans 14 residues. DNA of the CDR3: TGTGCCAGCAGCTTAACGGGCAGGGACACTGAAGCTTTCTTT. Amino acid sequence: CASSLTGRDTEAFF.

This clone was counted only a few times. This chain joins TRBV5-4 and TRBJ1-2, with 8 bases identical to TRBD1. The V segment lost 5 bases and the J segment 4 bases; nucleotides outside the gene matches: 7. Germline CDR1 reads SGHNT; CDR2 reads YYREEE (reference sequence). This CDR3 has 14 residues. CDR3 nucleotide sequence: TGTGCCAGCAGTCCGGGACAGGCCCTCTATGGCTACACCTTC. The encoded protein is CASSPGQALYGYTF.

This clone was seen a few times. The V gene is TRBV29-1, the J gene TRBJ1-1, with TRBD1 as a possible D gene (5 bases). Between the trimmed V and J ends, which lost 6 bases and 0 bases, there was a span of 14 bases. The CDR3 covers 14 residues. CDR1 SQVTM and CDR2 ANQGSEA come from the germline V gene. This chain's CDR3 is CSVHRGLMNTEAFF. In DNA form, the CDR3 reads TGCAGCGTCCATAGGGGACTGATGAACACTGAAGCTTTCTTT. Full variable domain (outside the CDR3, taken from reference TRBV29-1 and TRBJ1-1): SAVISQKPSRDICQRGTSLTIQCQVDSQVTMMFWYRQQPGQSLTLIATANQGSEATYESGFVIDKFPISRPNLTFSTLTVSNMSPEDSSIYLCSVHRGLMNTEAFFGQGTRLTVV.

This chain joins TRBV11-2 and TRBJ2-1, with D perhaps TRBD1 (6 bases). Germline CDR1 is SGHAT and CDR2 is FQNNGV. The CDR3 consists of 12 residues. The V end was cut by 4 bases, the J end by 8 bases, with 9 bases between. The CDR3 loop is CASSSQGYEQFF. The CDR3 region has the DNA TGTGCCAGCAGCTCACAGGGCTATGAGCAGTTCTTC.

The V and J genes are TRBV19 and TRBJ1-1; maybe TRBD1 (5 bases). Trimming left V 1 base short and J 3 bases short, with 12 bases between. Germline lookup yields CDR1 LNHDA and CDR2 SQIVND (reference sequence). The CDR3 runs 15 residues. CDR3 in amino acids: CASSIAVRGDTEAFF. The CDR3 DNA is TGTGCCAGTAGTATAGCTGTTCGGGGGGACACTGAAGCTTTCTTT.

The chain joins TRBV7-9 to TRBJ1-2; D gene uncertain. The CDR3 loop spans 15 amino acids. V lost 5 bases to trimming and J lost 5 bases, with 18 bases between them. CDR1 is SEHNR, CDR2 FQNEAQ, per germline (reference sequence). CDR3 amino acids: CASSTSVLSGYGYTF. The CDR3 DNA reads TGTGCCAGCAGCACCTCGGTACTCTCGGGGTATGGCTACACCTTC. Full variable domain (outside the CDR3, taken from reference TRBV7-9 and TRBJ1-2): DTGVSQNPRHKITKRGQNVTFRCDPISEHNRLYWYRQTLGQGPEFLTYFQNEAQLEKSRLLSDRFSAERPKGSFSTLEIQRTEQGDSAMYLCASSTSVLSGYGYTFGSGTRLTVV.

The rearrangement links TRBV5-1 to TRBJ1-2; 7 positions agree with TRBD1. Germline CDR1 SGHRS, CDR2 YFSETQ. V shed 4 bases and J 2 bases; nucleotides not matched to a gene: 2. The CDR3 runs 13 residues. The CDR3 DNA reads TGCGCCAGCAGCGCACAGGGGAACTATGGCTACACCTTC. Translation: CASSAQGNYGYTF.

This clone was counted at least ten times. The CDR3 loop reads CASIEDILKPQHF. The CDR3 bases are TGTGCCAGCATCGAAGACATACTGAAGCCCCAGCATTTT. The V gene is TRBV6-6, the J gene TRBJ1-5; D not certain. CDR3 length: 13 residues. Per the germline V gene, CDR1 is MNHNY and CDR2 is SVGAGI (reference sequence). The V and J ends lost 7 bases and 8 bases respectively, with 15 bases between them.

The V gene is TRBV18, the J gene TRBJ2-6; 13 nucleotides align to TRBD2. The V and J ends lost 0 bases and 1 base, in that order; junction bases with no gene match: 0. Germline values: CDR1 KGHSH, CDR2 LQKENI. There are 18 residues in the CDR3. The CDR3 region has the DNA TGTGCCAGCTCACCACCGGGACTAGCGGGATCTGGGGCCAACGTCCTGACTTTC. Its protein product is CASSPPGLAGSGANVLTF.

The chain has TRBV4-2 and TRBJ1-6; 9 nucleotides agree with TRBD1. The CDR3 is made up of 16 amino acids. V lost 3 bases, J lost 9 bases, and 9 bases stayed unmatched. The germline V gene encodes CDR1 LGHNA and CDR2 YNFKEQ. The CDR3 DNA is TGTGCCAGCAGCCACCGGGACAGGGTAGAAAGTTCACCCCTCCACTTT. Protein product: CASSHRDRVESSPLHF.

In this sample, this clone turned up a few times. The chain recombines TRBV7-2 with TRBJ2-3; the D is unclear. This CDR3 has 14 amino acids. Germline V CDR1 and CDR2: SGHTA, FQGNSA. The ends were cut back, 2 bases at V and 0 bases at J, with 6 bases in the middle. CDR3 loop: CASSLQTSTDTQYF. CDR3 bases: TGTGCCAGCAGCTTACAGACTAGCACAGATACGCAGTATTTT.

The chain joins TRBV5-1 to TRBJ2-7; D might be TRBD2 (5 bases). The germline V and J ends were trimmed by 4 bases and 4 bases, with 9 bases remaining between them. The CDR3 spans 12 residues. The germline gives CDR1 SGHRS, CDR2 YFSETQ. CDR3 protein: CASSREGYEQYF. DNA for the CDR3: TGCGCCAGCAGCCGGGAAGGATACGAGCAGTACTTC.

The rearrangement links TRBV5-6 to TRBJ2-5; D is perhaps TRBD2 (6 bases). This CDR3 is built from 17 residues. Germline V gene sequence: CDR1 SGHDT, CDR2 YYEEEE. V gave up 4 bases and J gave up 6 bases, with 25 bases separating them. The CDR3 DNA reads as TGTGCCAGCAGCGGTGGCCCCGGGACTCGCTCGGTGCAGACCCAGTACTTC. It is translated as CASSGGPGTRSVQTQYF.